One sample yielded the 30 T cell receptor beta chains listed below, sequenced in a study of T cells in tuberculosis (dated by TCRdb to the late 2010s). The receptor library was made with the immunoSEQ multiplex PCR assay. TCRdb holds this immuneACCESS table with in-frame rearrangements only. Some clones are missing; in checked studies, unresolved V genes explain under half, and the rest has no known cause. Present in this sample are around 60,000 clones, about 86% of which were seen just once. The leading ten clones occupy roughly 13% of the sample. Thawed, overnight-rested PBMC were stained with GMM-loaded CD1B tetramer, a Live/Dead dye and anti-CD3, then sorted on a FACS Aria II. C32 glucose monomycolate purified from Rhodococcus equi was loaded onto CD1B tetramers. Sequencing was performed on CD1b-GMM tetramer-negative cells sorted from PBMCs. Reading the label with the study, this specimen's cell subset or site is: T cells not binding CD1B-GMM tetramer, sorted from same donor. Receptor source: an adult woman with latent tuberculosis.

V gene TRBV7-8 combines with J gene TRBJ2-2, with 8 positions matching TRBD2. This CDR3 is 15 amino acids long. J was trimmed by 6 bases and V by 5 bases; bases with no gene match: 8. The germline gives CDR1 SGHVS, CDR2 FQNEAQ. CDR3 region: CASSPTGGVAGELFF. CDR3 DNA: TGTGCCAGCAGCCCAACCGGGGGGGTGGCCGGGGAGCTGTTTTTT.

This chain uses TRBV29-1 with TRBJ2-1; no firm D call. The germline V gene has CDR1 SQVTM and CDR2 ANQGSEA. V was shortened by 4 bases and J by 5 bases, with 3 bases between the two germline ends. CDR3 length equals 10 residues. CDR3: CSVADNEQFF. CDR3 in DNA: TGCAGCGTTGCCGACAATGAGCAGTTCTTC.

V and J are TRBV18 and TRBJ2-7; D is ambiguous. V dropped 6 bases and J dropped 3 bases, with 15 bases sitting between them. The germline gives CDR1 KGHSH, CDR2 LQKENI. The CDR3 extends over 14 amino acids. In nucleotides, the CDR3 is TGTGCCAGCTCCCCCGGGTCCCTCCTCTACGAGCAGTACTTC. Translating gives CASSPGSLLYEQYF.

V usage is TRBV7-3 and J usage is TRBJ2-5; 8 nucleotides line up with TRBD1. This CDR3 is built from 14 residues. After removal of 5 bases from V and 5 bases from J, the junction contained 7 bases not matched to a gene. Germline V gene sequence: CDR1 SGHTA, CDR2 FQGTGA. For the CDR3, the DNA is TGTGCCAGCAGCCCCAGGGGGCGTGGGGAGACCCAGTACTTC. Translated, it gives CASSPRGRGETQYF.

This chain uses TRBV4-2 with TRBJ1-2, with 7 bases aligning to TRBD1. Germline loops: CDR1 LGHNA, CDR2 YNFKEQ. CDR3 size: 15 residues. Trimming cost V 0 bases and J 4 bases; bases outside gene matches: 5. CDR3 in amino acids: CASSQDTTGSYGYTF. The CDR3 coding sequence is TGTGCCAGCAGCCAAGATACGACAGGGTCCTATGGCTACACCTTC.

The CDR3 loop reads CASSVAGTDTQYF. The CDR3 nucleotides are TGTGCCAGCAGTGTAGCGGGCACAGATACGCAGTATTTT. The J gene is TRBJ2-3, the V gene TRBV6-4; tentative D call: TRBD2 (6 bases). CDR1 MRHNA and CDR2 SNTAGT come from the germline V gene. The CDR3 extends over 13 amino acids. Trimming shortened V by 4 bases and J by 1 base, and 6 bases separated the two germline ends.

CDR3 sequence (DNA): TGTGCCAGTAGTATTAACAGTAAGATGAATACGCAGTATTTT. It specifies CASSINSKMNTQYF. The rearrangement uses TRBV19 and TRBJ2-3; the D is unclear. Trimming cost V 3 bases and J 7 bases, with 14 bases left between them. Germline V gene lookup returns CDR1 LNHDA and CDR2 SQIVND (reference sequence). The CDR3 runs to 14 residues.

The chain couples TRBV7-2 to TRBJ2-1; 13 positions match TRBD2. The V gene end was trimmed by 2 bases and the J gene end by 9 bases; junction bases not matched to a gene: 10. The CDR3 loop spans 17 amino acids. CDR1 and CDR2 from the germline V gene are SGHTA and FQGNSA. CDR3 coding DNA: TGTGCCAGCAGCTTAAGTGCAGGACTAGCGGGGGTGGGTGAGCAGTTCTTC. Its protein is CASSLSAGLAGVGEQFF.

The rearrangement links TRBV7-9 to TRBJ2-4; 7 nucleotides align to TRBD2. This CDR3 has 19 amino acids. V trimming: 4 bases; J trimming: 7 bases; junction bases outside the gene matches: 22. The germline gives CDR1 SEHNR, CDR2 FQNEAQ (reference sequence). The CDR3 reads CASSSSGGNSGSISNIQYF. CDR3 coding DNA: TGTGCCAGCAGCTCCTCCGGCGGCAATAGCGGGTCCATTAGCAACATTCAGTACTTC. The whole variable domain, remainder taken from reference TRBV7-9 and TRBJ2-4, is DTGVSQNPRHKITKRGQNVTFRCDPISEHNRLYWYRQTLGQGPEFLTYFQNEAQLEKSRLLSDRFSAERPKGSFSTLEIQRTEQGDSAMYLCASSSSGGNSGSISNIQYFGAGTRLSVL.

The rearrangement uses TRBV7-8 and TRBJ2-1; 9 positions match TRBD1. With V trimmed by 5 bases and J by 4 bases, 6 bases remained unmatched. The CDR3 is made up of 15 amino acids. Germline-derived CDR1 and CDR2 are SGHVS and FQNEAQ. Here the CDR3 reads CASSVDRGKYNEQFF. In DNA form, the CDR3 reads TGTGCCAGCAGCGTTGACAGGGGGAAGTACAATGAGCAGTTCTTC.

This clone appeared a few times. The V call is TRBV28, the J call TRBJ2-5; D possibly corresponds to TRBD1 (6 bases). The DNA matches TRBJ2-7 better at its end, which makes the J call doubtful. The CDR3 length is 14 residues. Germline values: CDR1 MDHEN, CDR2 SYDVKM. The CDR3 DNA sequence: TGTGCCAGCAGTTTGCGGCAGGGGATCTACGAGCAGTACTTC. Amino acid sequence: CASSLRQGIYEQYF.

The chain links TRBV28 to TRBJ2-1; tentatively, D is TRBD2 (6 bases). The CDR3 extends over 16 amino acids. CDR1 MDHEN and CDR2 SYDVKM come from the germline V gene. V was pared by 6 bases and J by 0 bases, with 15 bases between. For the CDR3, the DNA is TGTGCCAGCAGGGTAGGGAGGACGGGCTCCTACAATGAGCAGTTCTTC. The encoded protein is CASRVGRTGSYNEQFF. The entire variable domain, with the rest obtained from reference TRBV28 and TRBJ2-1, is as follows: DVKVTQSSRYLVKRTGEKVFLECVQDMDHENMFWYRQDPGLGLRLIYFSYDVKMKEKGDIPEGYSVSREKKERFSLILESASTNQTSMYLCASRVGRTGSYNEQFFGPGTRLTVL.

V and J are TRBV6-5 and TRBJ1-1; 9 bases align to TRBD1. CDR1 is MNHEY, CDR2 SVGAGI, per germline. V dropped 6 bases and J dropped 1; count of bases not matched to a gene: 6. There are 15 residues in the CDR3. CDR3: CASRRDRGRNTEAFF. The CDR3 coding sequence is TGTGCCAGCAGACGAGACAGGGGGAGGAACACTGAAGCTTTCTTT.

This chain uses TRBV4-2 with TRBJ2-2; D gene uncertain. The CDR3 is 14 residues long. The germline CDR1 and CDR2 sequences are LGHNA and YNFKEQ. Trimming removed 0 bases at V and 6 bases at J, with 8 bases between. The DNA of the CDR3 is TGTGCCAGCAGCCAAGATCCCCGGTCCGGGGAGCTGTTTTTT. This translates into CASSQDPRSGELFF.

This chain links TRBV9 with TRBJ2-5; D remains unclear. V dropped 4 bases and J dropped 0 bases, with 13 bases sitting between them. The CDR3 runs to 15 residues. Germline V gene data show CDR1 as SGDLS and CDR2 as YYNGEE. CDR3 sequence reads: CASSPHSSDQETQYF. DNA for the CDR3: TGTGCCAGCAGCCCCCATAGCTCCGACCAAGAGACCCAGTACTTC.

This rearrangement joins TRBV4-1 to TRBJ2-7, with D perhaps matching TRBD1 (6 bases). This CDR3 has 13 amino acids. Trimming took 0 bases from V and 3 from J, leaving 6 bases between them. CDR1 is MGHRA and CDR2 is YSYEKL in the germline V gene. As DNA, the CDR3 is TGCGCCAGCAGCCAAGAGGACAGCTACGAGCAGTACTTC. Protein sequence: CASSQEDSYEQYF.

The rearrangement uses TRBV5-4 and TRBJ2-7, with 10 bases lining up with TRBD2. Trimming cost V 4 bases and J 0 bases; bases outside gene matches: 7. The CDR3 extends over 16 amino acids. Per germline, CDR1 SGHNT and CDR2 YYREEE (reference sequence). CDR3 residues: CASSPGLADGSYEQYF. The DNA for the CDR3 is TGTGCCAGCAGCCCAGGACTAGCGGATGGCTCCTACGAGCAGTACTTC.

This clone was picked up one time. The V call is TRBV27, the J call TRBJ2-7, with no clear D. Trimming pared 5 bases from V and 2 bases from J, leaving 10 bases between. Germline V CDR1 and CDR2: MNHEY, SMNVEV (reference sequence). CDR3 length equals 13 residues. In DNA, the CDR3 is TGTGCCAGCAGTCGAACCCGGGCCTACGAGCAGTACTTC. This codes for CASSRTRAYEQYF.

On this clone: This CDR3 is also generated by other DNA sequences in the sample. The chain links TRBV5-1 to TRBJ2-3, with 7 bases lining up with TRBD1. Unmatched junction bases numbered 2, after V lost 0 bases and J lost 1 base. Germline V lookup: CDR1 SGHRS, CDR2 YFSETQ. This CDR3 is 15 amino acids long. The CDR3 loop reads CASSLAGGGTDTQYF. The DNA for the CDR3 is TGCGCCAGCAGCTTGGCAGGGGGTGGCACAGATACGCAGTATTTT.

J is TRBJ2-7 and V is TRBV5-1; 7 nucleotides line up with TRBD1. The germline V gene encodes CDR1 SGHRS and CDR2 YFSETQ. Trimming cost V 4 bases and J 3 bases; bases outside gene matches: 7. The CDR3 extends over 14 amino acids. CDR3 DNA: TGCGCCAGCAGCCGGGACAGAGAATTCTACGAGCAGTACTTC. Translating it yields CASSRDREFYEQYF.

The chain carries TRBV28 and TRBJ2-3; 10 positions match TRBD1. The V gene end was trimmed by 1 base and the J gene end by 2 bases; junction bases not matched to a gene: 3. The germline CDR1 and CDR2 sequences are MDHEN and SYDVKM. The CDR3 runs to 16 residues. The CDR3 sequence is CASSLLGQGVTDTQYF. The CDR3 nucleotides read TGTGCCAGCAGTTTATTAGGACAGGGGGTCACAGATACGCAGTATTTT.

The chain joins TRBV25-1 to TRBJ1-3, with unresolved D. The CDR3 loop spans 16 amino acids. V was trimmed by 0 bases and J by 8 bases, leaving 17 bases between them. Germline CDR1 and CDR2: MGHDK and SYGVNS. CDR3 in DNA: TGTGCCAGCAGTGAATATATTCTAGGCAGCGAACACACCATATATTTT. Its protein is CASSEYILGSEHTIYF.

The chain recombines TRBV7-9 with TRBJ1-1; the D gene is possibly TRBD1 (6 bases). Trimming shortened V by 6 bases and J by 0 bases, and 11 bases separated the two germline ends. The CDR3 covers 14 residues. Germline lookup yields CDR1 SEHNR and CDR2 FQNEAQ (reference sequence). CDR3 sequence reads: CASRRQVLNTEAFF. The DNA for the CDR3 is TGTGCCAGCAGGAGACAGGTTTTGAACACTGAAGCTTTCTTT.

V is TRBV4-2 and J is TRBJ1-1; 11 bases fit TRBD1. The CDR3 runs to 15 residues. Per germline, CDR1 LGHNA and CDR2 YNFKEQ. With V trimmed by 3 bases and J by 3 bases, 3 bases remained unmatched. The CDR3 is CASSHGQGADTEAFF. The DNA of the CDR3 is TGTGCCAGCAGCCACGGACAGGGGGCTGACACTGAAGCTTTCTTT.

This chain joins TRBV27 and TRBJ2-7, with 9 bases lining up with TRBD1. With V trimmed by 2 bases and J by 4 bases, 6 bases remained unmatched. CDR1 and CDR2 (germline): MNHEY, SMNVEV (reference sequence). The CDR3 runs 15 residues. The CDR3 DNA follows: TGTGCCAGCAGTTTACTGGGACAGGGACGGTACGAGCAGTACTTC. Protein: CASSLLGQGRYEQYF.

This clone has just a few counts. The rearrangement links TRBV25-1 to TRBJ2-4, with TRBD1 as a possible D gene (6 bases). The germline V gene encodes CDR1 MGHDK and CDR2 SYGVNS. This CDR3 contains 12 residues. V was clipped by 4 bases and J by 6 bases, with 7 bases between them. The CDR3 DNA sequence: TGTGCCAGCAGTGTACAGGGAAACATTCAGTACTTC. This sequence encodes CASSVQGNIQYF.

Details on this clone: Germline and junction disagree at one end, which may indicate a read error. This chain connects TRBV6-4 to TRBJ2-7; 7 bases align to TRBD2. CDR1 and CDR2 (germline): MRHNA, SNTAGT. The CDR3 has 13 amino acids. CDR3 residues: CASPRGVSHEQYF. CDR3 bases: TGTGCCAGCCCTCGGGGGGTCTCCCACGAGCAGTACTTC.

The rearrangement links TRBV27 to TRBJ2-7; TRBD2 aligns across 9 bases. V was pared by 4 bases and J by 9 bases, with 10 bases of the junction left unmatched. Germline CDR1 MNHEY, CDR2 SMNVEV (reference sequence). This CDR3 is 14 amino acids long. DNA for the CDR3: TGTGCCAGCAGTTCAAGACTAGCGGCTAAAAGGCAGTACTTC. Translated, it gives CASSSRLAAKRQYF.

There are a few counts of this clone. V is TRBV14 and J is TRBJ2-7, with 10 bases aligning to TRBD2. Germline loops: CDR1 SGHDN, CDR2 FVKESK. CDR3 length: 14 amino acids. Trimming took 1 base from V and 6 from J; bases not matched to a gene: 3. CDR3 bases: TGTGCCAGCAGCCAAGTAGTAGCGGGGGGCGAGCAGTACTTC. The encoded protein is CASSQVVAGGEQYF.

The genes are TRBV4-1 and TRBJ2-7; TRBD2 matches at 11 bases. This CDR3 is 15 amino acids long. The V gene's germline CDR1 is MGHRA and CDR2 YSYEKL. V shed 4 bases and J 1 base; nucleotides not matched to a gene: 3. The CDR3: CASSPGLAVSYEQYF. CDR3 nucleotide sequence: TGCGCCAGCAGCCCGGGACTAGCGGTTTCCTACGAGCAGTACTTC.